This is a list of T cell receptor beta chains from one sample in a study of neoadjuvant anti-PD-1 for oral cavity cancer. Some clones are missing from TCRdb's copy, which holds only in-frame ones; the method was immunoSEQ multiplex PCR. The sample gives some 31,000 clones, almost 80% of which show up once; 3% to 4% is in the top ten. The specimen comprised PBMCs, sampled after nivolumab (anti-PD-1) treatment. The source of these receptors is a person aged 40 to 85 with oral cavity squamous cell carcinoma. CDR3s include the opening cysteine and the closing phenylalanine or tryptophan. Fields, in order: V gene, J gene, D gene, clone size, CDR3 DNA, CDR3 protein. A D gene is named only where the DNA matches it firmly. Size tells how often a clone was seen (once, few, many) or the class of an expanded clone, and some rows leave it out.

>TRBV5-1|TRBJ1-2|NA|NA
TGCGCCAGCAGCTTGGGAGGCGCGGCAGGGGTTATTTATGGCTACACCTTC
CASSLGGAAGVIYGYTF
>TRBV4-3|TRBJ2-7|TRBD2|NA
TGCGCCAGCAGCCAAGGACTAGCGGTGTCCTACGAGCAGTACTTC
CASSQGLAVSYEQYF
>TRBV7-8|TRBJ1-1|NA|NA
TGTGCCAGCAGCCCCGGGACACCATCCACTGAAGCTTTCTTT
CASSPGTPSTEAFF
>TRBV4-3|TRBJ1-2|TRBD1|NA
TGCGCCAGCAACCCTTACCTCGGGACAGATGGGGATGGCTACACCTTC
CASNPYLGTDGDGYTF
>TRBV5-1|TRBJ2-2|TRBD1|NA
TGCGCCAGCAGCTTTGCCTCCGGGACAGGGAACACCGGGGAGCTGTTTTTT
CASSFASGTGNTGELFF
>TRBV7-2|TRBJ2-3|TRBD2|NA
TGTGCCAGCAGCCCTAGCGGGGGCGGAAGGCAGTATTTT
CASSPSGGGRQYF
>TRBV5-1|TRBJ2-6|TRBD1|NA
TGCGCCAGCAGCTTGGACCCTCCAGGGGGTTCCTACTCTGGGGCCAACGTCCTGACTTTC
CASSLDPPGGSYSGANVLTF
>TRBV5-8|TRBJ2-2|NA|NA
TGTGCCAGCAGCTTGGTCCCCGGGGAGCTGTTTTTT
CASSLVPGELFF
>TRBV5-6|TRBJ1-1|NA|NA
TGTGCCAGCAGCTTGGATTCCGTGAACACTGAAGCTTTCTTT
CASSLDSVNTEAFF
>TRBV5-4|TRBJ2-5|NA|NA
TGTGCCAGCAGCTCCCGGGACTTAAAAGAGACCCAGTACTTC
CASSSRDLKETQYF
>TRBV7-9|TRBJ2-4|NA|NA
TGTGCCAGCAGCTTAGAAGCAGTAGCCAAAAACATTCAGTACTTC
CASSLEAVAKNIQYF
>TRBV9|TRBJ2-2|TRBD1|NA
TGTGCCAGCAGCGAGCCCGCACAGGGGCGCCGCACCGGGGAGCTGTTTTTT
CASSEPAQGRRTGELFF
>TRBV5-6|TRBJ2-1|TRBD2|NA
TGTGCCAGCAGCTTGGTCCGGCTAGCGGGGGGATTCAATGAGCAGTTCTTC
CASSLVRLAGGFNEQFF
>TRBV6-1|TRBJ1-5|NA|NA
TGTGCCAGCAGTGGGGGGGCGGATCAGCCCCAGCATTTT
CASSGGADQPQHF
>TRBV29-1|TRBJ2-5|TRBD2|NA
TGCAGCGTTGAAGATTGGGAGGGGAGAGAGACCCAGTACTTC
CSVEDWEGRETQYF
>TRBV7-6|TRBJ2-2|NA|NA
TGTGCCAGCAGCTTCGCAGGGAACACCGGGGAGCTGTTTTTT
CASSFAGNTGELFF
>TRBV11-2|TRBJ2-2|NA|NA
TGTGCCAGCAGCTCCAGTGTCAAAACCGGGGAGCTGTTTTTT
CASSSSVKTGELFF
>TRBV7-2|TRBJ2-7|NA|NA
TGTGCCAGCAGCACCAGACAGGTCTACGAGCAGTACTTC
CASSTRQVYEQYF
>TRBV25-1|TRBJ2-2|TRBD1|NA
TGTGCCAGCAGTGCTGACAGGGGATATGGCGGGGAGCTGTTTTTT
CASSADRGYGGELFF
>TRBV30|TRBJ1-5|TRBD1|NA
TGTGCCTGGAGTGTAGGGTTAAATCACAGGGGATGGTTTAGCAATCAGCCCCAGCATTTT
CAWSVGLNHRGWFSNQPQHF
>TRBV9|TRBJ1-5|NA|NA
TGTGCCAGCAGCGTAGGTGTGTCCTGGGGGCAGCCCCAGCATTTT
CASSVGVSWGQPQHF
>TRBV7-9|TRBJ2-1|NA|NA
TGTGCCAGCAGCTTAGACCTACGGACCTCACAGTTCTTC
CASSLDLRTSQFF
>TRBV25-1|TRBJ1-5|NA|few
TGTGCCAGCAGTGACGGGGGTCAGCCCCAGCATTTT
CASSDGGQPQHF
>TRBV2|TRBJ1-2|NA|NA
TGTGCCAGCAGTGAAGTCGCAGGATACTATGGCTACACCTTC
CASSEVAGYYGYTF
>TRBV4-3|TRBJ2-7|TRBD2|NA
TGCGCCAGCAGCCAAGCGGCTAGCGGGACCTACGAGCAGTACTTC
CASSQAASGTYEQYF
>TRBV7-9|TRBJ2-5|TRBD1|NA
TGTGCCAGCAGCCTAAGACAGGGAAGGCGAGAGACCCAGTACTTC
CASSLRQGRRETQYF
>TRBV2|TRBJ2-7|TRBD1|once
TGTGCCAGCAGCTTGACAGGGTACGAGCAGTACTTC
CASSLTGYEQYF
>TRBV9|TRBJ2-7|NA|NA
TGTGCCAGCAGCGCCGGATACTCCGGGACGTACGAGCAGTACTTC
CASSAGYSGTYEQYF